One sample yielded the 3 T cell receptor beta chains listed below, sequenced in a study of cytomegalovirus exposure and HLA in healthy donors. Researchers ran the PCR with 60 Vbeta and 13 Jbeta primers. Sequencing used immunoSEQ multiplex PCR; TCRdb keeps in-frame clones, though not all of them. The sample has tens of thousands of clones; roughly four fifths are singletons. Sequenced: PBMCs. Every receptor here comes from a young man in good health and CMV-seronegative.

The rearrangement links TRBV19 to TRBJ2-7, with D maybe TRBD2 (5 bases). Germline values: CDR1 LNHDA, CDR2 SQIVND (reference sequence). This CDR3 comprises 12 residues. V lost 11 bases, J lost 0 bases, and 11 bases lay in between. The CDR3 spells CAGLPSSYEQYF. The CDR3, as DNA: TGTGCCGGACTTCCGAGCTCCTACGAGCAGTACTTC.

The rearrangement uses TRBV5-1 and TRBJ1-2; 9 bases map to TRBD1. The length of the CDR3 is 14 residues. Germline CDR1 reads SGHRS; CDR2 reads YFSETQ. The V gene end was trimmed by 0 bases and the J gene end by 6 bases; junction bases not matched to a gene: 3. The CDR3 loop reads CASSLGGQGDGYTF. CDR3 bases: TGCGCCAGCAGCTTGGGGGGACAGGGAGATGGCTACACCTTC.

This clone occurred once. The chain couples TRBV14 to TRBJ2-3; D gene ambiguous. This CDR3 contains 13 residues. The germline V gene encodes CDR1 SGHDN and CDR2 FVKESK. Between the trimmed V and J ends, which lost 4 bases and 4 bases, there was a span of 9 bases. CDR3 in amino acids: CASSPSIADTQYF. CDR3 in DNA: TGTGCCAGCAGCCCATCCATTGCAGATACGCAGTATTTT.